A selection of T cell receptor beta chains follows, all from one sample in a study of cytomegalovirus exposure and HLA in healthy donors. Some clones are missing from TCRdb's copy, which holds only in-frame ones; the method was immunoSEQ multiplex PCR. The profile shows 200,000 or so clones, 60% to 80% of them singletons. The specimen sequenced was PBMCs. Source of these receptors: a woman in her 30s in good health and CMV-seronegative. CDR3s include the opening cysteine and the closing phenylalanine or tryptophan. D genes are given only for firm matches. Size tells how often a clone was seen (once, few, many) or the class of an expanded clone, and some rows leave it out.

cdr3_length	v_call	j_call	d_call	clone_size	cdr3_nt	cdr3_aa
14	TRBV7-6	TRBJ2-1	TRBD2	many	TGTGCCAGCAGCACGAGCGGGACCTACAATGAGCAGTTCTTC	CASSTSGTYNEQFF
15	TRBV7-6	TRBJ2-1	TRBD2	.	TGTGCCAGCAGGTCGACTAGCGGGGGTCTTAATGAGCAGTTCTTC	CASRSTSGGLNEQFF
14	TRBV7-9	TRBJ1-1	.	few	TGTGCCAGCAGCTTAAACACGTTGGCCACTGAAGCTTTCTTT	CASSLNTLATEAFF
15	TRBV27	TRBJ2-7	TRBD2	.	TGTGCCAGCAGTTTATCGGCGCCTAGCGGATACGAGCAGTACTTC	CASSLSAPSGYEQYF
14	TRBV6-5	TRBJ2-1	.	few	TGTGCCAGCAGACCCCATCTAGGTAACAATGAGCAGTTCTTC	CASRPHLGNNEQFF
15	TRBV27	TRBJ2-2	TRBD2	.	TGTGCCAGCAATACAGCGGGAGAAGACACCGGGGAGCTGTTTTTT	CASNTAGEDTGELFF
13	TRBV14	TRBJ2-7	.	.	TGTGCCAGCAGCCGGGGAGTTAGGTACGAGCAGTACTTC	CASSRGVRYEQYF
15	TRBV5-1	TRBJ2-7	TRBD2	.	TGCGCCAGCAGCTTTGGACTAGCGGCCTCCTACGAGCAGTACTTC	CASSFGLAASYEQYF
15	TRBV5-1	TRBJ2-1	TRBD2	.	TGCGCCAGCAGCCTGACTAGCGGGATCTACAATGAGCAGTTCTTC	CASSLTSGIYNEQFF
13	TRBV29-1	TRBJ2-5	.	.	TGCAGCGTTGAGGTGCTAGCTATAGAGACCCAGTACTTC	CSVEVLAIETQYF
12	TRBV11-1	TRBJ2-3	.	few	TGTGCCAGCAGCATCTTAACAGATACGCAGTATTTT	CASSILTDTQYF
14	TRBV7-9	TRBJ2-1	.	once	TGTGCCAGCAGCACGAAAATACTACACAATGAGCAGTTCTTC	CASSTKILHNEQFF
18	TRBV27	TRBJ2-7	.	.	TGTGCCAGCAGTTCTTCAGCGGGCGAATCCGATTTGACGTACGAGCAGTACTTC	CASSSSAGESDLTYEQYF
14	TRBV6-5	TRBJ2-7	.	.	TGTGCCAGCAGTTACTCGACAGGAGCCTACGAGCAGTACTTC	CASSYSTGAYEQYF
15	TRBV30	TRBJ2-7	TRBD2	.	TGTGCCTGGAGTGTGGGCGGGGGGCTCTCCTACGAGCAGTACTTC	CAWSVGGGLSYEQYF
13	TRBV18	TRBJ1-1	.	.	TGTGCCAGCTCACCACCGACAGGTCGTGAAGCTTTCTTT	CASSPPTGREAFF
16	TRBV18	TRBJ2-7	TRBD1	.	TGTGCCAGCTCAAGCCTGTCCCGGGACAGATGCTACGAGCAGTACTTC	CASSSLSRDRCYEQYF
14	TRBV5-4	TRBJ2-2	TRBD2	.	TGTGCCAGCAGTCGGGGGGAAGTAACCGGGGAGCTGTTTTTT	CASSRGEVTGELFF
11	TRBV5-4	TRBJ2-5	.	.	TGTGCCAGCAGACAGGGAGAGACCCAGTACTTC	CASRQGETQYF
13	TRBV6-5	TRBJ2-7	.	.	TGTGTCAGCAGTTACGCTAGGACCTACGAGCAGTACTTC	CVSSYARTYEQYF
13	TRBV5-1	TRBJ2-7	TRBD2	.	TGCGCCAGCAGCTTGCGGGAGGGCTACGAGCAGTACTTC	CASSLREGYEQYF